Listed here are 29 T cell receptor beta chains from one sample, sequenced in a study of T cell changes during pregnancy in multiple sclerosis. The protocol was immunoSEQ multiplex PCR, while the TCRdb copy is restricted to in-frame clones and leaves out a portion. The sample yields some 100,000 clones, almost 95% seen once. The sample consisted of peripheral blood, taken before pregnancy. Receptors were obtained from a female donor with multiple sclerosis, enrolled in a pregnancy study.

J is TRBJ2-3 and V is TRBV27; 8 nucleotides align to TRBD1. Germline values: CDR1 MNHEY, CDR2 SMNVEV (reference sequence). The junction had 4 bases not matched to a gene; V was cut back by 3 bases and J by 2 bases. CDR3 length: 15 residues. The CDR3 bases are TGTGCCAGCAGTTTGTCAGGGGGCTTCACAGATACGCAGTATTTT. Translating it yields CASSLSGGFTDTQYF.

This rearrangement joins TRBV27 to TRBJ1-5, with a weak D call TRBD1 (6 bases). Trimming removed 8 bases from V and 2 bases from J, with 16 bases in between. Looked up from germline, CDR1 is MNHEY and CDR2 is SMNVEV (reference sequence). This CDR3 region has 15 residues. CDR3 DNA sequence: TGTGCCAGCTACTTTGGGGGGGCAGGCAATCAGCCCCAGCATTTT. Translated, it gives CASYFGGAGNQPQHF.

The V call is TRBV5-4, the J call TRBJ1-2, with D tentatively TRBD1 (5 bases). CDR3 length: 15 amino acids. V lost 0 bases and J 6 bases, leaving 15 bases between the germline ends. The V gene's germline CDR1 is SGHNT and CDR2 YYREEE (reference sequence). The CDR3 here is CASSLEGGLGDGYTF. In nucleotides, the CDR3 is TGTGCCAGCAGCTTGGAGGGCGGACTAGGGGATGGCTACACCTTC.

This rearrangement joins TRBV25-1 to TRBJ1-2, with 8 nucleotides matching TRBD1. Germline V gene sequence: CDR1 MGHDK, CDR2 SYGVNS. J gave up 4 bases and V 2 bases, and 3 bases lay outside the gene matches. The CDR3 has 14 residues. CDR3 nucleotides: TGTGCCAGCAGTGAACAGGGGGCCCCCTATGGCTACACCTTC. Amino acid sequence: CASSEQGAPYGYTF.

CDR3 DNA sequence: TGTGCCAGCACTTTGAACACTGAAGCTTTCTTT. It encodes CASTLNTEAFF. The rearrangement links TRBV7-9 to TRBJ1-1; no clear D. The length of the CDR3 is 11 residues. CDR1 and CDR2 (germline): SEHNR, FQNEAQ (reference sequence). V lost 7 bases and J 0 bases, leaving 3 bases between the germline ends.

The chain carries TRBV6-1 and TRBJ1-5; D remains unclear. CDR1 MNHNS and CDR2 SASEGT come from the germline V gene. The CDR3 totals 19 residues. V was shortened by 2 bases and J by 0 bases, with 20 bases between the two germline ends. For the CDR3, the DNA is TGTGCCAGCAGTGAATTGGTTACAGATACGGGAGATAGCAATCAGCCCCAGCATTTT. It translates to CASSELVTDTGDSNQPQHF.

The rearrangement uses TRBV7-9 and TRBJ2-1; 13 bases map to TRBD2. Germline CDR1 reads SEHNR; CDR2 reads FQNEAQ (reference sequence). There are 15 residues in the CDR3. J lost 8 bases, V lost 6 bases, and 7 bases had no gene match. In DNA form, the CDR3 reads TGTGCCAGCAGGGACGGGACTAGCGGGACGGATGAGCAGTTCTTC. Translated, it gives CASRDGTSGTDEQFF.

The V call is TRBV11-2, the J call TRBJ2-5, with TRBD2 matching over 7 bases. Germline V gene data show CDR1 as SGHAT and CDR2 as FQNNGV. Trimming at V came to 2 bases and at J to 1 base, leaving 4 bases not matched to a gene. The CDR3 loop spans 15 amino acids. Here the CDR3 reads CASSLRAGAQETQYF. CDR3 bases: TGTGCCAGCAGCTTAAGGGCGGGAGCCCAAGAGACCCAGTACTTC.

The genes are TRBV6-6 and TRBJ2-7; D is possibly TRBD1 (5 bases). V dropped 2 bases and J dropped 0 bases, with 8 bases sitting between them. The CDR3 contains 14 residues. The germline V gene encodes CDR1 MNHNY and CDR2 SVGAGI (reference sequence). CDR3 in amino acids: CASSYTDNSYEQYF. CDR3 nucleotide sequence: TGTGCCAGCAGTTACACGGACAACTCCTACGAGCAGTACTTC.

The CDR3 protein is CASGLPQGHKHF. As DNA, the CDR3 is TGTGCTAGTGGTTTGCCGCAGGGGCACAAGCATTTT. The V call is TRBV12-5, the J call TRBJ1-5, with a possible D match to TRBD1 (6 bases). This CDR3 has 12 residues. Germline assignment: CDR1 LGHNT and CDR2 FRNRAP. Trimming left V 2 bases short and J 14 bases short, with 13 bases between.

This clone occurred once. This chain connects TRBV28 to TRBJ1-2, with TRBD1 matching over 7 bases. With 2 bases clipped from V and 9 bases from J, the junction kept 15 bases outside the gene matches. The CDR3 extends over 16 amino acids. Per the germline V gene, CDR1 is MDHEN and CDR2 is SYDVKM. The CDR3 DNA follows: TGTGCCAGCAGTTTAACGGGACAGCCAGCATCCAGTCGCTACACCTTC. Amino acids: CASSLTGQPASSRYTF.

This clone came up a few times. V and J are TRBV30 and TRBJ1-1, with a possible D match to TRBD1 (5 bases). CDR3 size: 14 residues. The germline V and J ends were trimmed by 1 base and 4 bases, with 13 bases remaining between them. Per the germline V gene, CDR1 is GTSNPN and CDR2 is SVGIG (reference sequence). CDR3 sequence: CAWSARGLGTEAFF. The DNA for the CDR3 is TGTGCCTGGAGTGCAAGGGGATTGGGCACTGAAGCTTTCTTT.

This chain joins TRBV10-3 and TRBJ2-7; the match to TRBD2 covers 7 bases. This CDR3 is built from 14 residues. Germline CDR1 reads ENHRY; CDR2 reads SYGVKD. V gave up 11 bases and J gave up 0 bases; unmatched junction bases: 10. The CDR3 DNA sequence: TGTGCCTTAGGACTAGGCGGGAGCTCCTACGAGCAGTACTTC. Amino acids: CALGLGGSSYEQYF.

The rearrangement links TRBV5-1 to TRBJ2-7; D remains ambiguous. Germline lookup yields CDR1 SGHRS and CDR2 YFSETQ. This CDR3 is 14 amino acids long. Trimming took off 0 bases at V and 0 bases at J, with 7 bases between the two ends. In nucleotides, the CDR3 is TGCGCCAGCAGCTTGGAGTGGAGCTCCTACGAGCAGTACTTC. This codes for CASSLEWSSYEQYF.

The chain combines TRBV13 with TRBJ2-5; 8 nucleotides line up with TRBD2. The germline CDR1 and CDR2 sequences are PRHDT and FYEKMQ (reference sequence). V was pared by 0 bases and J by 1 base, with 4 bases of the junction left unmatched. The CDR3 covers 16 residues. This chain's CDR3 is CASSLGLADSQETQYF. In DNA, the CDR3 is TGTGCCAGCAGCTTAGGACTAGCGGACTCCCAAGAGACCCAGTACTTC. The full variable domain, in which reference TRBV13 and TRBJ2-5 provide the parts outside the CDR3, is AAGVIQSPRHLIKEKRETATLKCYPIPRHDTVYWYQQGPGQDPQFLISFYEKMQSDKGSIPDRFSAQQFSDYHSELNMSSLELGDSALYFCASSLGLADSQETQYFGPGTRLLVL.

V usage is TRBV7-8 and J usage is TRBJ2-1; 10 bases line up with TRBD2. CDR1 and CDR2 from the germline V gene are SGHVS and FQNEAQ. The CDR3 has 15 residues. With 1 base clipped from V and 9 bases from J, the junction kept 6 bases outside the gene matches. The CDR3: CASSLGTSGTGEQFF. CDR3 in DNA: TGTGCCAGCAGCTTAGGGACTAGCGGAACAGGTGAGCAGTTCTTC.

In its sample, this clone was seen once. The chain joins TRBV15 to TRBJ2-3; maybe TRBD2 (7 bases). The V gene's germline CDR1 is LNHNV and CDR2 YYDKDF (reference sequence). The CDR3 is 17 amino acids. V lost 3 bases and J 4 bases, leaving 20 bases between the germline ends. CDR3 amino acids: CATSRALGGGAPDTQYF. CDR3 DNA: TGTGCCACCAGCAGGGCCTTGGGGGGGGGCGCCCCAGATACGCAGTATTTT.

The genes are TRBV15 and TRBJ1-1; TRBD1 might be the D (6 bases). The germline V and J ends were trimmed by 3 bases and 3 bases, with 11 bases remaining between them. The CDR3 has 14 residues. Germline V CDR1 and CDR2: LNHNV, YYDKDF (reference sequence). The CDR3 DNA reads TGTGCCACCAGCAGGACAGGCCCTTACACTGAAGCTTTCTTT. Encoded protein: CATSRTGPYTEAFF.

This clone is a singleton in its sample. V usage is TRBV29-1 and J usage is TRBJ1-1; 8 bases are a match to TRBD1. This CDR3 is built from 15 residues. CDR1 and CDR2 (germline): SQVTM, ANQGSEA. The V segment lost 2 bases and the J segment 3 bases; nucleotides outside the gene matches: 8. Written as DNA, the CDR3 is TGCAGCGTTGAAAGGGCCCAGACAGGGGACACTGAAGCTTTCTTT. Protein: CSVERAQTGDTEAFF. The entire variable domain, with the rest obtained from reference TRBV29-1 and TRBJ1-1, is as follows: SAVISQKPSRDICQRGTSLTIQCQVDSQVTMMFWYRQQPGQSLTLIATANQGSEATYESGFVIDKFPISRPNLTFSTLTVSNMSPEDSSIYLCSVERAQTGDTEAFFGQGTRLTVV.

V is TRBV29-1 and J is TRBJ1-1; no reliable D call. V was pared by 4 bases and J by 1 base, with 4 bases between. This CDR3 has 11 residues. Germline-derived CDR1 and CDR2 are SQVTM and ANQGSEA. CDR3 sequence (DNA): TGCAGCGTTGGTCGGAACACTGAAGCTTTCTTT. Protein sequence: CSVGRNTEAFF.

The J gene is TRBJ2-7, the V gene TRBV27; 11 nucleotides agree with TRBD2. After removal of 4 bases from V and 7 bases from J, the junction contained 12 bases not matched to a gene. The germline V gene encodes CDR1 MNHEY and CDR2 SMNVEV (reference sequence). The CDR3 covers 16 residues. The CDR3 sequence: CASSSTSGSRPREQYF. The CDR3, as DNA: TGTGCCAGCAGTTCAACTAGCGGGAGTCGTCCGCGGGAGCAGTACTTC.

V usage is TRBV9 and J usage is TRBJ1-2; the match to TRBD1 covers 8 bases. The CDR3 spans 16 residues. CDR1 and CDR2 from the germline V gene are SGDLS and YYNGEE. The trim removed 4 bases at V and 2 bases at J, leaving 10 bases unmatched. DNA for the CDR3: TGTGCCAGCAGCCTCGCAAAGGACAGGGCGAACTATGGCTACACCTTC. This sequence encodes CASSLAKDRANYGYTF.

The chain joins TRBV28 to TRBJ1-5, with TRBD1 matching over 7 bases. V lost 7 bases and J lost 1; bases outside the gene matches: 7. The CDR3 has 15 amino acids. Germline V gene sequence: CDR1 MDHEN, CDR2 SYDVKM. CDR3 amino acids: CASISGTVSNQPQHF. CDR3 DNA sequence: TGTGCCAGCATATCCGGGACAGTGAGCAATCAGCCCCAGCATTTT. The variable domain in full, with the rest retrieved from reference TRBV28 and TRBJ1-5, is DVKVTQSSRYLVKRTGEKVFLECVQDMDHENMFWYRQDPGLGLRLIYFSYDVKMKEKGDIPEGYSVSREKKERFSLILESASTNQTSMYLCASISGTVSNQPQHFGDGTRLSIL.

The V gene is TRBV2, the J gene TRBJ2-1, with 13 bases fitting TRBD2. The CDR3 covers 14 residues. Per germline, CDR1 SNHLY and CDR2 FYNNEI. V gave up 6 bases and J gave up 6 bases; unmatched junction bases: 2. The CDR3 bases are TGTGCCAGCAGCCGGACTAGCGGGAGCAATGAGCAGTTCTTC. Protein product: CASSRTSGSNEQFF. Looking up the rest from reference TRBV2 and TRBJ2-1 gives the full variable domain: EPEVTQTPSHQVTQMGQEVILRCVPISNHLYFYWYRQILGQKVEFLVSFYNNEISEKSEIFDDQFSVERPDGSNFTLKIRSTKLEDSAMYFCASSRTSGSNEQFFGPGTRLTVL.

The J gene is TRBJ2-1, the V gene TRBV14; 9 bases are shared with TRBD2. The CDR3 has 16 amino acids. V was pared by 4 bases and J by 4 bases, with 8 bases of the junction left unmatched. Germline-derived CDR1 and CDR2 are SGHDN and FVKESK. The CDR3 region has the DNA TGTGCCAGCAGCCCTATGGCTAGCGGGGAATACAATGAGCAGTTCTTC. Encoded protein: CASSPMASGEYNEQFF.

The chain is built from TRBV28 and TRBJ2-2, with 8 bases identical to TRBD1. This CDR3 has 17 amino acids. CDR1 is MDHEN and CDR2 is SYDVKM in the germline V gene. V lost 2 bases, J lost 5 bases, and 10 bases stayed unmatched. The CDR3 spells CASSLIWGQGATGELFF. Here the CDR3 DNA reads TGTGCCAGCAGTTTAATTTGGGGGCAGGGGGCGACCGGGGAGCTGTTTTTT.

The CDR3 bases are TGCGCCAGCAGCTTTAGAGCGCATGACAGAACCGATACCTACAATGAGCAGTTCTTC. Its translation: CASSFRAHDRTDTYNEQFF. V gene TRBV4-3 combines with J gene TRBJ2-1, with D possibly being TRBD1 (5 bases). CDR1 and CDR2 (germline): LGHNA, YSLEER. The CDR3 loop spans 19 amino acids. The V gene lost 5 bases and the J gene lost 2 bases, with 25 bases spanning the gap.

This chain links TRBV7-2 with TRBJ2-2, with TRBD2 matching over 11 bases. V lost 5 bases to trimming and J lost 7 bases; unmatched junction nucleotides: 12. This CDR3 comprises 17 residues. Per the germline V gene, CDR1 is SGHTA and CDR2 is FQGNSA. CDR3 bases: TGTGCCAGCAGCCCCGATAGCGGGAGGGCGGGCAGCGGGGAGCTGTTTTTT. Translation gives CASSPDSGRAGSGELFF.

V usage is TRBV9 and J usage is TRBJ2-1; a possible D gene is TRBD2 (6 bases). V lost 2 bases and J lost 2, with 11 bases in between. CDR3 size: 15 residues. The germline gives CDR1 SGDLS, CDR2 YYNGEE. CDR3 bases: TGTGCCAGCAGCGTTACGGGGGAGACCTACAATGAGCAGTTCTTC. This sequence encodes CASSVTGETYNEQFF.